The rows below give T cell receptor beta chains drawn from one sample of a study of shared clonotypes between healthy human individuals. Profiled with immunoSEQ multiplex PCR; TCRdb holds only in-frame clones, not every one. Of 1.6 million or so clones listed, about 96% are singletons. The sequenced sample consisted of naive CD4+ T cells sorted from blood. All receptors derive from a man aged 30 to 45 in good health. Each CDR3 is given with its conserved first and last residue. Each record gives: clone size, V gene, D gene, J gene, CDR3 protein, CDR3 DNA. A D gene is named only where the DNA matches it firmly. Clone size is given for some rows only: seen once, a few or many times, or a class if the clone is expanded.

>once|TRBV7-9|TRBD1|TRBJ1-1
CASRQGGYTEAFF
TGTGCCAGTCGACAGGGGGGTTACACTGAAGCTTTCTTT
>-|TRBV28|TRBD2|TRBJ2-3
CAGGGTSRITQYF
TGTGCCGGAGGCGGGACTAGTCGGATTACGCAGTATTTT
>-|TRBV14|-|TRBJ2-2
CASSRTRGPGELFF
TGTGCCAGCAGCCGTACCAGGGGCCCCGGGGAGCTGTTTTTT
>once|TRBV2|TRBD1|TRBJ2-3
CASSPGQWLTDTQYF
TGTGCCAGCAGTCCGGGACAGTGGCTCACAGATACGCAGTATTTT
>once|TRBV7-9|-|TRBJ2-7
CASSPNRDAYEQYF
TGTGCCAGCAGCCCTAACAGGGACGCCTACGAGCAGTACTTC
>-|TRBV5-1|TRBD1|TRBJ1-1
CASSGDRVRGTEAFF
TGCGCCAGCAGCGGAGACAGGGTGAGGGGCACTGAAGCTTTCTTT
>once|TRBV6-1|-|TRBJ1-2
CASSEVDSKGNHGYTF
TGTGCCAGCAGTGAAGTAGACAGTAAAGGGAATCATGGCTACACCTTC
>once|TRBV27|-|TRBJ1-5
CASSLRISNQPQHF
TGTGCCAGCAGTTTACGGATTAGCAATCAGCCCCAGCATTTT
>-|TRBV28|-|TRBJ2-7
CASSSQAYEQYF
TGTGCCAGCAGTTCACAGGCTTACGAGCAGTACTTC
>-|TRBV14|-|TRBJ1-5
CASSPTEGNQPQHF
TGTGCCAGCAGCCCAACCGAGGGCAATCAGCCCCAGCATTTT
>-|TRBV6-4|-|TRBJ1-5
CASSDYRGHKSLYQPQHF
TGTGCCAGCAGTGACTATAGGGGCCACAAGAGCCTCTATCAGCCCCAGCATTTT
>-|TRBV6-1|-|TRBJ2-7
CASSPLHFTYEQYF
TGTGCCAGCAGCCCACTACACTTTACCTACGAGCAGTACTTC
>once|TRBV7-9|TRBD2|TRBJ2-7
CASSLAGEAHEQYF
TGTGCCAGTAGCTTAGCGGGAGAAGCTCACGAGCAGTACTTC
>-|TRBV7-7|-|TRBJ2-1
CASSTGTFNEQFF
TGTGCCAGCAGCACCGGGACTTTCAATGAGCAGTTCTTC